Listed here is a single T cell receptor beta chain. This table comes from immunoSEQ multiplex PCR, and its TCRdb copy is limited to in-frame clones, with some not included. The sample yields roughly 400,000 clones, over 75% seen once. This entry comes from a study of blood T cell repertoires in COVID-19. CDR3 length equals 15 residues. From germline, CDR1 is MNHEY and CDR2 SVGAGI. J lost 4 bases, V lost 4 bases, and 6 bases had no gene match. The chain combines TRBV6-5 with TRBJ1-1, with TRBD1 matching over 10 bases. Sequencing was performed on PBMCs or T cells enriched from blood (not recorded which). The TCR was taken from a woman under 30 who had been exposed to COVID-19. The CDR3 DNA is TGTGCCAGCAGTTCACGACAGGGGGCGGGCACTGAAGCTTTCTTT. This translates into CASSSRQGAGTEAFF.